The 15 T cell receptor beta chains in this list originate from one sample, sequenced in a study of PD-L1 blockade in urothelial cancer. Generated by immunoSEQ multiplex PCR, the TCRdb table keeps only in-frame clones and is missing some. This table has roughly 43,000 clones, 70% to 90% appearing once. Time point meaning: pretreatment peripheral blood. Sequencing used PBMCs, obtained around atezolizumab (anti-PD-L1) treatment. Every receptor here comes from a man in his 60s with urothelial cancer.

This sequence joins TRBV7-2 and TRBJ1-2; D perhaps matches TRBD1 (6 bases). Germline CDR1 reads SGHTA; CDR2 reads FQGNSA. Trimming removed 5 bases from V and 4 bases from J, with 11 bases in between. This CDR3 is 13 amino acids long. The CDR3 is CASSTQGSYGYTF. DNA for the CDR3: TGTGCCAGCAGCACGCAGGGGTCCTATGGCTACACCTTC.

This clone was seen a few times. The CDR3 DNA sequence: TGTGCCAGCGTTCTACGGGGTTCCACAGATACGCAGTATTTT. Translation: CASVLRGSTDTQYF. The gene calls are TRBV7-2 and TRBJ2-3; tentatively, D is TRBD2 (5 bases). Germline V lookup: CDR1 SGHTA, CDR2 FQGNSA. CDR3 size: 14 residues. Deletions cut 8 bases from V and 2 bases from J, with 14 bases between.

V is TRBV6-5 and J is TRBJ1-2; 11 positions match TRBD1. Germline lookup yields CDR1 MNHEY and CDR2 SVGAGI. The CDR3 runs to 15 residues. J lost 3 bases, V lost 5 bases, and 5 bases had no gene match. For the CDR3, the DNA is TGTGCCAGCAGTGGTGGGGACAGGGGGTACTATGGCTACACCTTC. The encoded protein is CASSGGDRGYYGYTF.

This chain connects TRBV5-1 to TRBJ2-7; 7 bases match TRBD1. The CDR3 sequence is 14 residues long. V was clipped by 2 bases and J by 6 bases; unmatched bases: 8. CDR1 is SGHRS, CDR2 YFSETQ, per germline. CDR3 in DNA: TGCGCCAGCAGCTTAGAGGGGGCTACAGTCGAGCAGTACTTC. Translation gives CASSLEGATVEQYF.

The chain joins TRBV11-2 to TRBJ1-4; D perhaps matches TRBD1 (5 bases). Germline V gene lookup returns CDR1 SGHAT and CDR2 FQNNGV. V was cut by 5 bases and J by 5 bases, with 18 bases left in between. The CDR3 runs 16 residues. The CDR3 DNA sequence: TGTGCCAGCAGCCCCACGGGGGGGAGGTCCAATGAAAAACTGTTTTTT. Translating gives CASSPTGGRSNEKLFF.

This rearrangement joins TRBV23-1 to TRBJ2-7, with D possibly matching TRBD1 (5 bases). TRBV23-1 is given ORF status, its function remaining uncertain. V lost 2 bases, J lost 12 bases, and 14 bases lay in between. The CDR3 covers 12 residues. CDR3 DNA sequence: TGCGCCAGCAGTCAAGCTGCAGGGTTCCCGTACTTC. This sequence encodes CASSQAAGFPYF.

This clone is a singleton in its sample. The V call is TRBV11-2, the J call TRBJ2-5, with 7 bases matching TRBD2. J lost 0 bases, V lost 4 bases, and 2 bases had no gene match. This CDR3 contains 14 residues. The V gene's germline CDR1 is SGHAT and CDR2 FQNNGV. The CDR3 reads CASSSGGNQETQYF. CDR3 bases: TGTGCCAGCAGCTCCGGGGGGAACCAAGAGACCCAGTACTTC.

This chain links TRBV19 with TRBJ2-1, with 8 bases that match TRBD1. This CDR3 has 17 amino acids. Germline assignment: CDR1 LNHDA and CDR2 SQIVND (reference sequence). V shed 5 bases, J shed 8 bases, and the junction held 17 bases outside the gene matches. DNA for the CDR3: TGTGCCAGTAGTCCCTGGACAGGGCCCACTACATGGGATGAGCAGTTCTTC. Translated: CASSPWTGPTTWDEQFF.

The CDR3 spells CASSQVSAGANQPQHF. In nucleotides, the CDR3 is TGTGCCAGCAGCCAAGTCTCCGCCGGTGCCAATCAGCCCCAGCATTTT. J is TRBJ1-5 and V is TRBV4-2; D gene unclear. Germline V lookup: CDR1 LGHNA, CDR2 YNFKEQ. The V end was cut by 1 base, the J end by 3 bases, with 13 bases between. The CDR3 is 16 residues long.

This clone was counted only a few times. This CDR3 is CAISAVNIHDEQFF. The CDR3 DNA sequence: TGTGCCATCAGTGCAGTGAATATCCACGATGAGCAGTTCTTC. V gene TRBV10-3 combines with J gene TRBJ2-1, with D uncertain. The V gene lost 4 bases and the J gene lost 8 bases, with 15 bases spanning the gap. The CDR3 is made up of 14 amino acids. Looked up from germline, CDR1 is ENHRY and CDR2 is SYGVKD.

The CDR3 region is CASSLGGARSTDTQYF. DNA of the CDR3: TGTGCCAGCAGCTTGGGCGGGGCCCGTAGCACAGATACGCAGTATTTT. V gene TRBV5-4 combines with J gene TRBJ2-3; D might be TRBD2 (6 bases). Trimming stripped 0 bases from V and 0 bases from J, with 11 bases between. CDR1 SGHNT and CDR2 YYREEE come from the germline V gene (reference sequence). The CDR3 is 16 amino acids.

The chain links TRBV2 to TRBJ2-5; the match to TRBD2 covers 11 bases. The CDR3 loop spans 16 amino acids. After removal of 3 bases from V and 5 bases from J, the junction contained 8 bases not matched to a gene. From germline, CDR1 is SNHLY and CDR2 FYNNEI. In DNA form, the CDR3 reads TGTGCCAGCAGTGAGGGGTTAGCGGGGGGGCTGGAGACCCAGTACTTC. It codes for CASSEGLAGGLETQYF.

The sample holds one count of this clone. The chain carries TRBV7-8 and TRBJ2-7; 7 bases line up with TRBD2. V shed 3 bases, J shed 3 bases, and the junction held 8 bases outside the gene matches. The CDR3 totals 15 residues. Germline V gene sequence: CDR1 SGHVS, CDR2 FQNEAQ. CDR3 sequence (DNA): TGTGCCAGCAGCTTCGGGACTACCCGAGGCTACGAGCAGTACTTC. As protein: CASSFGTTRGYEQYF.

The rearrangement links TRBV6-5 to TRBJ1-1; D remains ambiguous. Germline CDR1 reads MNHEY; CDR2 reads SVGAGI. The CDR3 consists of 15 residues. The germline V and J ends were trimmed by 0 bases and 0 bases, with 8 bases remaining between them. The CDR3 spells CASSYSRSLNTEAFF. CDR3 coding DNA: TGTGCCAGCAGTTACTCGAGATCCCTGAACACTGAAGCTTTCTTT.

This chain links TRBV23-1 with TRBJ1-1, with D possibly being TRBD1 (6 bases). TRBV23-1 is an ORF; its function is uncertain. Trimming stripped 3 bases from V and 10 bases from J, with 18 bases between. CDR3 size: 14 residues. CDR3 protein: CASSQRTVRGGAFF. The CDR3 nucleotides read TGCGCCAGCAGTCAGCGCACCGTCCGAGGGGGAGCTTTCTTT.